The rows below give T cell receptor beta chains drawn from one sample of a study of shared clonotypes between healthy human individuals. Produced via immunoSEQ multiplex PCR; TCRdb's table is partial and in-frame only. The table lists about 600,000 clones, 95% to 96% of them singletons, with about 0.11% in the top ten. Input material: naive CD8+ T cells sorted from blood. These receptors all come from a woman in her twenties or thirties in good health. The CDR3 runs from the conserved cysteine through the conserved F or W. The D gene is left open where the match is weak. Clone sizes are given selectively: once, few, many, or a class where the clone is expanded.

clone_size	v_call	j_call	d_call	cdr3_aa	cdr3_nt
.	TRBV6-1	TRBJ2-7	.	CASSGVDSYEQYF	TGTGCCAGCAGTGGAGTCGATTCCTACGAGCAGTACTTC
.	TRBV27	TRBJ2-3	.	CASSFGADTQYF	TGTGCCAGCAGTTTTGGGGCAGATACGCAGTATTTT
.	TRBV9	TRBJ2-1	TRBD2	CASSSQSGSSYNEQFF	TGTGCCAGCAGCTCTCAGAGCGGGAGCTCCTACAATGAGCAGTTCTTC
.	TRBV10-2	TRBJ2-7	.	CASSEAGSYEQYF	TGCGCCAGCAGTGAAGCCGGGTCCTACGAGCAGTACTTC
.	TRBV2	TRBJ2-2	TRBD2	CASSEQLAGDGNTGELFF	TGTGCCAGCAGTGAACAACTAGCGGGAGATGGTAACACCGGGGAGCTGTTTTTT
.	TRBV28	TRBJ2-1	TRBD1	CASSENTPGQQKVYEQFF	TGTGCCAGCAGTGAGAACACCCCGGGACAGCAAAAGGTCTATGAGCAGTTCTTC
.	TRBV7-8	TRBJ2-7	.	CASSRETFPYEQYF	TGTGCCAGCAGCCGGGAGACCTTTCCCTACGAGCAGTACTTC
.	TRBV27	TRBJ2-7	TRBD1	CASSLLGTGVDEQYF	TGTGCCAGCAGTTTATTAGGGACAGGGGTGGACGAGCAGTACTTC
.	TRBV27	TRBJ2-5	.	CASGVGPGTPIETQYF	TGTGCCAGCGGAGTGGGACCCGGGACCCCGATTGAGACCCAGTACTTC
.	TRBV15	TRBJ1-1	.	CATSILAGANTEAFF	.
.	TRBV7-2	TRBJ2-4	TRBD1	CASSSWVTGDGIQYF	TGTGCCAGCAGCTCTTGGGTGACAGGGGATGGCATTCAGTACTTC
once	TRBV2	TRBJ2-2	TRBD2	CASTRTSGSVDTGELFF	TGTGCCAGCACTCGGACTAGCGGGAGTGTTGACACCGGGGAGCTGTTTTTT
.	TRBV15	TRBJ1-4	.	CATSRGGPATNEKLFF	TGTGCCACCAGCAGAGGGGGCCCTGCAACTAATGAAAAACTGTTTTTT
.	TRBV29-1	TRBJ2-1	.	CSVVGTQAYNEQFF	TGCAGCGTTGTAGGAACTCAGGCCTACAATGAGCAGTTCTTC
.	TRBV27	TRBJ2-1	.	CASRSGSYNEQFF	TGTGCCAGCAGGAGTGGGTCCTACAATGAGCAGTTCTTC
.	TRBV7-9	TRBJ2-1	.	CASSLEPIGNEQFF	TGTGCCAGCAGCTTAGAACCGATCGGGAATGAGCAGTTCTTC
.	TRBV5-6	TRBJ1-1	.	CASSFGGGTEAFF	TGTGCCAGCAGCTTCGGGGGTGGCACTGAAGCTTTCTTT
.	TRBV9	TRBJ2-2	TRBD2	CASSAKREDGELFF	TGTGCCAGCAGCGCCAAGCGGGAAGACGGGGAGCTGTTTTTT
.	TRBV27	TRBJ2-7	.	CASSPRVYGGYEQYF	TGTGCCAGCAGTCCCAGGGTGTATGGTGGCTACGAGCAGTACTTC
once	TRBV7-6	TRBJ2-1	.	CASIPGVFSYNEQFF	TGTGCCAGCATCCCGGGAGTTTTCTCCTACAATGAGCAGTTCTTC
.	TRBV5-4	TRBJ2-7	TRBD1	CASSPGNLGQGVHEQYF	TGTGCCAGCAGCCCAGGAAACCTGGGACAGGGGGTCCACGAGCAGTACTTC
.	TRBV28	TRBJ1-2	.	CASSLLGIRVTMSYGYTF	TGTGCCAGCAGTTTGCTCGGCATCAGGGTAACGATGTCCTATGGCTACACCTTC
.	TRBV9	TRBJ1-3	.	CASSVRGSGNTIYF	TGTGCCAGCAGCGTACGGGGCTCTGGAAACACCATATATTTT
.	TRBV6-6	TRBJ2-7	.	CASSYSGESYEQYF	TGTGCCAGCAGTTACTCAGGGGAGTCCTACGAGCAGTACTTC
.	TRBV27	TRBJ1-1	.	CASSLLGHPEAFF	TGTGCCAGCAGTCTACTGGGACATCCTGAAGCTTTCTTT
.	TRBV7-9	TRBJ1-1	TRBD1	CASSPGQGGNTEAFF	TGTGCCAGCAGCCCCGGACAGGGGGGGAACACTGAAGCTTTCTTT
.	TRBV19	TRBJ2-2	TRBD2	CASSGLRTGTSSYSANTGELFF	TGTGCCAGTAGCGGCCTCAGAACCGGGACTAGCAGTTATAGTGCGAACACCGGGGAGCTGTTTTTT
.	TRBV5-1	TRBJ2-7	TRBD2	CASSSESGGYEQYF	TGCGCCAGCAGCTCGGAAAGCGGGGGCTACGAGCAGTACTTC
once	TRBV28	TRBJ2-7	TRBD1	CASHIKGASYEQYF	TGTGCCAGCCACATTAAGGGGGCAAGCTACGAGCAGTACTTC
.	TRBV11-2	TRBJ2-7	TRBD1	CASSGTAPGQGSYEQYF	TGTGCCAGCAGCGGGACCGCCCCGGGACAGGGATCCTACGAGCAGTACTTC
.	TRBV4-1	TRBJ2-1	TRBD1	CASSQADRAAVEQFF	TGCGCCAGCAGCCAAGCGGACAGGGCCGCCGTGGAGCAGTTCTTC
.	TRBV5-1	TRBJ1-3	.	CASSFDLSGNTIYF	TGCGCCAGCAGCTTTGATCTATCTGGAAACACCATATATTTT
.	TRBV21-1	TRBJ1-1	.	CASSKNCRSPNTEAFF	TGTGCCAGCAGCAAAAACTGCCGCAGCCCGAACACTGAAGCTTTCTTT
.	TRBV2	TRBJ2-1	TRBD1	CASRERTGLNNEQFF	TGTGCCAGCAGGGAACGGACAGGGTTGAACAATGAGCAGTTCTTC
.	TRBV30	TRBJ2-4	TRBD2	CACTLAGGSNIQYF	TGTGCCTGCACTCTAGCGGGAGGATCCAACATTCAGTACTTC
.	TRBV6-1	TRBJ2-7	TRBD1	CASSDGTGTSYEQYF	TGTGCCAGCAGTGATGGGACAGGGACATCCTACGAGCAGTACTTC
.	TRBV29-1	TRBJ2-1	TRBD2	CSVDSGSSYNEQFF	TGCAGCGTTGACAGCGGGAGCTCCTACAATGAGCAGTTCTTC
.	TRBV29-1	TRBJ2-1	TRBD2	CSVEDRRELYEQFF	TGCAGCGTTGAAGACAGGCGGGAGCTGTATGAGCAGTTCTTC
.	TRBV7-9	TRBJ2-5	.	CASSHPTRGGETQYF	TGTGCCAGCAGCCACCCCACCAGAGGGGGGGAGACCCAGTACTTC
.	TRBV27	TRBJ1-2	.	CASSFLPRGSSYGYTF	TGTGCCAGCAGTTTCCTACCCCGGGGCAGCAGCTATGGCTACACCTTC
.	TRBV2	TRBJ2-7	TRBD2	CASSEGGGRAREQYF	TGTGCCAGCAGCGAAGGGGGCGGGAGGGCCCGGGAGCAGTACTTC
.	TRBV27	TRBJ2-7	.	CASSPSVGQASYEQYF	TGTGCCAGCAGCCCCTCCGTGGGGCAAGCCTCCTACGAGCAGTACTTC
.	TRBV13	TRBJ1-2	.	CASTGDSNYGYTF	TGTGCCAGCACCGGTGACAGCAATTATGGCTACACCTTC
.	TRBV28	TRBJ2-7	.	CASSPTPGNLYEQYF	TGTGCCAGCAGTCCCACACCGGGAAACCTCTACGAGCAGTACTTC
.	TRBV7-9	TRBJ2-5	.	CASSLAGVTGRGETQYF	TGTGCCAGCAGCTTAGCTGGGGTGACGGGAAGGGGAGAGACCCAGTACTTC
.	TRBV2	TRBJ2-7	.	CASSNGGPYEQYF	TGTGCCAGCAGTAATGGCGGGCCCTACGAGCAGTACTTC